This TCR beta chain appears in the sequencing data of a study of T cell changes during pregnancy in multiple sclerosis. Looked up from germline, CDR1 is LNHDA and CDR2 is SQIVND (reference sequence). This CDR3 is 14 amino acids long. J lost 10 bases, V lost 6 bases, and 7 bases had no gene match. Clones were read by immunoSEQ multiplex PCR, and TCRdb kept only the in-frame ones, dropping some. The data contain 65,000 to 85,000 clones, about nine tenths of them singletons. V and J are TRBV19 and TRBJ2-1, with 12 bases fitting TRBD1. The sequence came from a female donor with multiple sclerosis, enrolled in a pregnancy study. The sample here was CD4+ T cells from peripheral blood mononuclear cells, taken after pregnancy. The CDR3 DNA reads as TGTGCCAGTAGCCCGGGACAGGGGGCTCGCGAGCAGTTCTTC. Its protein product is CASSPGQGAREQFF.